This T cell receptor (beta chain) appears in the sequencing data of a study of blood T cells in healthy people across ages. Whole-study results and caveats: Observed TCR beta diversity per million T cells went down as age went up. This fall followed a roughly linear course with age.

Concerning this clonotype: Its antigen is not known.

Germline assignment: CDR1 ENHRY and CDR2 SYGVKD. V lost 5 bases and J lost 10; bases outside the gene matches: 1. The CDR3 spans 14 residues. The second PCR ran roughly 7 to 12 cycles with a sample-barcoded 5' primer and J-beta primers. The authors tagged each cDNA molecule using a template-switch adaptor with 12 random nucleotides. There were at least 3 million CDR3-containing paired-end reads obtained from each sample. Each CDR3 protein is one row after TCRdb ran MiXCR on the 5' RACE reads. The sample contains about 1.1 million distinct CDR3 sequences, roughly two fifths of which appear only once. Sequenced input: blood. This chain uses TRBV10-3 with TRBJ2-6; 14 positions match TRBD2. The TCR originated in a man between 18 and 35 years old in good health. DNA of the CDR3: TGTGCCATCAGTAGGACTAGCGGGGGGAACGTCCTGACTTTC. As protein: CAISRTSGGNVLTF.